The subject of this entry is one T cell receptor (beta chain). Germline CDR1 reads SGHDT; CDR2 reads YYEEEE. V was pared by 1 base and J by 4 bases, with 11 bases between. CDR3 length: 14 residues. This entry belongs to a study of blood T cell repertoires in COVID-19. Study details: Spain, Italy and the United States supplied samples that represented acute and convalescent COVID-19.

Authors' methods: Amplification with reference gene primers provided the estimates of nucleated cell counts. Here immunoSEQ multiplex PCR was the method, and the copy in TCRdb shows in-frame clones only, minus some. V, J and clone size were drawn from that table, and D and trimming were deduced from the DNA. This sample carries about 400,000 clones, 85% to 90% of them seen once, and the ten largest clones take roughly 0.97%. In terms of age and location, participants ranged from roughly 18 to 95 years and lived in about two dozen US areas. Membership in each cohort depended on participant-reported clinical history.

The sample was PBMCs or T cells enriched from blood (not recorded which). The rearrangement uses TRBV5-6 and TRBJ1-2; the D is unclear. This TCR was sampled from a woman in her 30s with acute COVID-19. CDR3 region: CASSLLQISYGYTF. In DNA form, the CDR3 reads TGTGCCAGCAGCTTGTTACAGATCTCCTATGGCTACACCTTC.